Sequencing of this T cell receptor (beta chain) was carried out in a study of Tregs in tolerant kidney transplant recipients. Study information: Mixed chimerism was transient after nonmyeloablative marrow transplants from related graft donors. Findings of the study overall: Validation in larger populations is needed because few patients were studied. Nucleotide sequences could not be compared across some patients' samples due to primer changes. This study did not directly address biological reproducibility.

About this clone itself: The target antigen is unknown.

Clones were sequenced by immunoSEQ multiplex PCR, and TCRdb holds only the in-frame ones, with some missing. There are approximately 15,000 clones in the sample; over 40% occur only once, and 3% to 3.5% lies in the top ten. Recipient PBMCs carried a CFSE label and met irradiated graft donor PBMCs for approximately six days before FACS sorting. This TCR came from a human patient who received a combined kidney and bone marrow transplant. The specimen comprised CD4+ T cells from blood cultured with allogeneic cells, sampled before the transplant.

The CDR3 DNA reads TGTGCCAGCTCACCTATAAACACAGGGGGATTTAACTATGGCTACACCTTC. It is translated as CASSPINTGGFNYGYTF. The chain employs TRBV18 and TRBJ1-2; 8 positions agree with TRBD1. Germline V gene data show CDR1 as KGHSH and CDR2 as LQKENI. V trimming: 3 bases; J trimming: 1 base; junction bases outside the gene matches: 10. The CDR3 totals 17 residues.